Listed below are T cell receptor beta chains from one sample, sequenced in a study of shared clonotypes between healthy human individuals. Using immunoSEQ multiplex PCR, the repertoire was profiled, and TCRdb retains in-frame clones only, with some absent. The repertoire holds 1,500,000 or so clones, with more than 95% as singletons. The source material was naive CD4+ T cells sorted from blood. All receptors derive from a young man in good health. Both conserved end residues are part of each CDR3. D genes are given only for firm matches. The size of a clone is reported for some rows only, either as once, few or many, or as a class for expanded clones.

DNA,CDR3,V,length,J,size,D
TGTGCCAGCTCCGGGACAGGGGGTGGTGAGCAGTTCTTC,CASSGTGGGEQFF,TRBV18,13,TRBJ2-1,NA,TRBD1
TGCGCCAGCAGCCCTTCTAGCGGGAGCTACAATGAGCAGTTCTTC,CASSPSSGSYNEQFF,TRBV5-1,15,TRBJ2-1,NA,TRBD2
TGTGCCAGCAGCCTGGGCTACGAGCAGTACTTC,CASSLGYEQYF,TRBV9,11,TRBJ2-7,few,NA
TGTGCCAGCAGCTTAGCAAAGCGGGACTGGCAGTATTTT,CASSLAKRDWQYF,TRBV11-2,13,TRBJ2-3,NA,TRBD2
TGTGCCAGCAGTTCAGCGGACGGGCGGGACGAGCAGTACTTC,CASSSADGRDEQYF,TRBV6-5,14,TRBJ2-7,NA,NA
TGTGCCAGCAGCTTAGACGCCCCTCGCGATGAGCAGTTCTTC,CASSLDAPRDEQFF,TRBV11-3,14,TRBJ2-1,NA,NA
TGTGCCAGCAGTTTCCCAAACAGGGTTCTCTCTGGAAACACCATATATTTT,CASSFPNRVLSGNTIYF,TRBV27,17,TRBJ1-3,NA,NA
TGTGCCAGCAGACCTGCCCTTGCCGAACGCCACCACGAGCAGTACTTC,CASRPALAERHHEQYF,TRBV7-2,16,TRBJ2-7,NA,NA
TGTGCCAGCAGAGCCGCAGGGTCCACTGAAGCTTTCTTT,CASRAAGSTEAFF,TRBV6-1,13,TRBJ1-1,NA,NA
TGTGCCAGCAGCTTTGGGGCCAATCAGCCCCAGCATTTT,CASSFGANQPQHF,TRBV5-8,13,TRBJ1-5,NA,NA
TGTGCCAGCAGCTCGTGGACTAGCGGGAGGGCCGGCGAGCAGTACTTC,CASSSWTSGRAGEQYF,TRBV5-6,16,TRBJ2-7,NA,TRBD2
TGTGCCACCAGCGCCCGGGACTCCGGGGCCAACGTCCTGACTTTC,CATSARDSGANVLTF,TRBV15,15,TRBJ2-6,few,NA
TGTGCCAGCTCACCAGGGTATGAGCAGTTCTTC,CASSPGYEQFF,TRBV18,11,TRBJ2-1,NA,NA
TGTGCCAGCAACACAGGGATCTACGAGCAGTACTTC,CASNTGIYEQYF,TRBV7-9,12,TRBJ2-7,NA,NA
TGTGCCAGCAGTTCCCGCAAGGACCAGTATTTT,CASSSRKDQYF,TRBV28,11,TRBJ2-3,NA,NA
TGTGCCAGCAGCTTATTAACCTCAGTGAACACTGAAGCTTTCTTT,CASSLLTSVNTEAFF,TRBV7-9,15,TRBJ1-1,NA,NA
TGCGCCAGCAGCTTGAACCAGGTATCTGGAAACACCATATATTTT,CASSLNQVSGNTIYF,TRBV5-1,15,TRBJ1-3,NA,NA
TGTGCCAGCAACAGACAGGGGGCGCCTACTAATGAAAAACTGTTTTTT,CASNRQGAPTNEKLFF,TRBV2,16,TRBJ1-4,NA,TRBD1
TGTGCCAGCAGTTTGGGAGGAACAGGCGCCCTTTATGGCTACACCTTC,CASSLGGTGALYGYTF,TRBV28,16,TRBJ1-2,NA,NA
TGTGCCAGCAGTTACCTGGGGAGTGGGACCGGGGAGCTGTTTTTT,CASSYLGSGTGELFF,TRBV6-5,15,TRBJ2-2,NA,NA
TGTGCCAGCAGCAGTGGACAGGGATACGACTACACCTTC,CASSSGQGYDYTF,TRBV28,13,TRBJ1-2,NA,TRBD1
TGTGCCAGCAGTTCTTGGACAGGTACTGGGGGGACCCAGTACTTC,CASSSWTGTGGTQYF,TRBV6-5,15,TRBJ2-5,once,TRBD1
TGTGCCAGCAGTGAATCGCTGAACTATGGCTACACCTTC,CASSESLNYGYTF,TRBV2,13,TRBJ1-2,NA,NA
TGTGCCAGTAAACAGGGGGGGAACACTGAAGCTTTCTTT,CASKQGGNTEAFF,TRBV19,13,TRBJ1-1,NA,TRBD1
TGTGCCAGCAGTCGAGGACGCGGGGGCTATGGCTACACCTTC,CASSRGRGGYGYTF,TRBV7-6,14,TRBJ1-2,NA,NA
TGTGCCAGTAGTATAGAGGCTAGCAGGTCCTACAATGAGCAGTTCTTC,CASSIEASRSYNEQFF,TRBV19,16,TRBJ2-1,NA,NA
TGTGCCACCAGCAGAGATCCGCGCCCGGGACTAGCGGGAACCTACGAGCAGTACTTC,CATSRDPRPGLAGTYEQYF,TRBV15,19,TRBJ2-7,NA,TRBD2
TGTGCCAGTAGTAACTACATGGGACTGGGGTATGGCTACACCTTC,CASSNYMGLGYGYTF,TRBV19,15,TRBJ1-2,NA,NA
TGTGCCAGCAGTTTGTTAGCGGGAGTAAGCACAGATACGCAGTATTTT,CASSLLAGVSTDTQYF,TRBV6-5,16,TRBJ2-3,NA,TRBD2
TGTGCCAGCAGTGACGCACGCTCTGGAAACACCATATATTTT,CASSDARSGNTIYF,TRBV2,14,TRBJ1-3,NA,NA
TGTGCCAGCAGCTCGGACAGTTCCTACACCTTC,CASSSDSSYTF,TRBV7-9,11,TRBJ1-2,NA,NA
TGTGCCAGCAGCGACATCATACAACGGGATCGAGAAGAGACCCAGTACTTC,CASSDIIQRDREETQYF,TRBV7-9,17,TRBJ2-5,NA,NA
TGCGCCAGCAGCTTGAGAGAGAACACTGAAGCTTTCTTT,CASSLRENTEAFF,TRBV5-1,13,TRBJ1-1,few,NA
TGTGCCAGCAGTGAAATAGGGACAGTCCCCTCCGAGCAGTACTTC,CASSEIGTVPSEQYF,TRBV2,15,TRBJ2-7,NA,TRBD1
TGTGCCACAGAGGAGGGACTAGCGGGGCGACCCTCCTACGAGCAGTACTTC,CATEEGLAGRPSYEQYF,TRBV2,17,TRBJ2-7,NA,TRBD2
TGTGCCAGCAGCTTAGGGGTGGGGACGCCGAACACCGGGGAGCTGTTTTTT,CASSLGVGTPNTGELFF,TRBV11-3,17,TRBJ2-2,NA,NA
TGTGCCAGCAGCTTAGTTGTCGGTATCCTAGCGGGGGGCACAGATACGCAGTATTTT,CASSLVVGILAGGTDTQYF,TRBV7-9,19,TRBJ2-3,NA,TRBD2
TGCGCCAGCAGCTTGGAGTTCGGTAGCTCCAGCTCTGGGGCCAACGTCCTGACTTTC,CASSLEFGSSSSGANVLTF,TRBV5-1,19,TRBJ2-6,NA,NA
TGTGCCAGCAGCTCCCTTGGACCGGGGTCGACCCGATACGAGCAGTACTTC,CASSSLGPGSTRYEQYF,TRBV5-6,17,TRBJ2-7,NA,NA
TGTGCCAGCAGCGTAGGGGGGCTCTTGAACACTGAAGCTTTCTTT,CASSVGGLLNTEAFF,TRBV9,15,TRBJ1-1,NA,NA
TGCGCCAGCAGTGAACTAGCGGGAAGTACAGATACGCAGTATTTT,CASSELAGSTDTQYF,TRBV10-1,15,TRBJ2-3,NA,TRBD2
TGTGCCAGCAGCTTAGCCGGGACGTACACAGATACGCAGTATTTT,CASSLAGTYTDTQYF,TRBV7-3,15,TRBJ2-3,NA,NA
TGTGCCAGCTCACCACCAGGTTTAGAGACCCAGTACTTC,CASSPPGLETQYF,TRBV18,13,TRBJ2-5,NA,NA
TGTGCCACGGAGCCGGGGAGTGGGACTAGCGGCACAGATACGCAGTATTTT,CATEPGSGTSGTDTQYF,TRBV10-3,17,TRBJ2-3,NA,TRBD2
TGCGCCAGCAGCCGGACAGTCCCCCAAGAGACCCAGTACTTC,CASSRTVPQETQYF,TRBV5-1,14,TRBJ2-5,NA,NA
TGTGCCAGCAGTGAAAACGGAGGAGCCTACAATGAGCAGTTCTTC,CASSENGGAYNEQFF,TRBV2,15,TRBJ2-1,NA,NA
TGTGCCAGCAGTGAGATTCAGGGAGGGGGCTATGGCTACACCTTC,CASSEIQGGGYGYTF,TRBV2,15,TRBJ1-2,NA,NA
TGTGCCAGCAGCTTGGGACAGCAAGAGACCCAGTACTTC,CASSLGQQETQYF,TRBV5-5,13,TRBJ2-5,NA,NA
TGTGCCAGCAGTTCCCACGCCACGCGCACAGATACGCAGTATTTT,CASSSHATRTDTQYF,TRBV27,15,TRBJ2-3,NA,NA
TGTGCCACCAGCAGAGACCCCCGGAAGCAGGAGACCCAGTACTTC,CATSRDPRKQETQYF,TRBV15,15,TRBJ2-5,NA,NA